These 26 T cell receptor beta chains came from one sample sequenced in a study of CD4 and CD8 cells across lung adenocarcinoma regions. TCRdb reprocessed the PCR reads via MiXCR and lists one record per CDR3 protein. The table records under 8,500 distinct CDR3 sequences, 45% of them present only once. Sample: CD8+ T cells from the center of a lung tumor. Receptor source: a male donor with lung adenocarcinoma. The CD4 and CD8 labels of this study may be unreliable.

This chain joins TRBV4-1 and TRBJ2-1, with D tentatively TRBD2 (5 bases). Near its end, the DNA agrees better with TRBJ2-5, so the J call may be wrong. In germline, CDR1 is MGHRA, CDR2 YSYEKL. The CDR3 sequence is 16 residues long. The CDR3 region has the DNA TGCGCCAGCAGCCAGCCCCGGGCGGGTGCAAAAAAGACCCAGTACTTC. This gives the protein CASSQPRAGAKKTQYF.

The gene calls are TRBV6-4 and TRBJ2-4, with D perhaps being TRBD1 or TRBD2 (5 bases each). V gave up 10 bases and J gave up 13 bases, with 23 bases separating them. CDR1 is MRHNA, CDR2 SNTAGT, per germline. This CDR3 spans 13 amino acids. The DNA for the CDR3 is TGTGCCACGGGGCAGTGGGCCAAAAACACGCAGTACTTC. This sequence encodes CATGQWAKNTQYF.

J is TRBJ2-1 and V is TRBV6-5, with D possibly being TRBD2 (5 bases). The DNA end lines up better with TRBJ2-7; the J call may be wrong. The CDR3 contains 12 residues. Germline CDR1 is MNHEY and CDR2 is SVGAGI. The CDR3 sequence: CASSYVGSEQYF. The CDR3 DNA is TGTGCCAGCAGTTACGTTGGGAGCGAGCAGTACTTC.

The CDR3: CASSELIGGIILAKNIQYF. For the CDR3, the DNA is TGCGCCAGCAGTGAGTTAATAGGGGGGATAATACTAGCCAAAAACATTCAGTACTTC. The chain joins TRBV10-1 to TRBJ2-4; D may be TRBD1 or TRBD2 (6 bases each). The CDR3 is made up of 19 amino acids. Germline V gives CDR1 WNHNN, CDR2 SYGVQD (reference sequence). V was clipped by 1 base and J by 0 bases, with 19 bases between them.

This chain uses TRBV6-1 with TRBJ2-4; perhaps TRBD1 as D (5 bases). CDR3 length: 13 residues. Trimming took 9 bases from V and 13 from J, leaving 22 bases between them. Germline CDR1 is MNHNS and CDR2 is SASEGT. CDR3 amino acids: CARGQRGTNMQYF. The CDR3 nucleotides read TGTGCCAGGGGGCAAAGAGGCACAAATATGCAGTACTTC.

In this sample, this clonotype turned up many times. The chain carries TRBV6-1 and TRBJ1-2; 7 nucleotides agree with TRBD1. V was pared by 6 bases and J by 2 bases, with 6 bases of the junction left unmatched. This CDR3 is built from 14 residues. The V gene's germline CDR1 is MNHNS and CDR2 SASEGT. As DNA, the CDR3 is TGTGCCAGCAGACCCGGACAGGAGAACTATGGCTACACCTTC. It encodes CASRPGQENYGYTF.

The chain combines TRBV10-2 with TRBJ2-1; D tentatively fits TRBD1 or TRBD2 (5 bases each). Germline CDR1 reads WSHSY; CDR2 reads SAAADI. CDR3 length: 14 residues. Trimming left V 4 bases short and J 7 bases short, with 14 bases between. CDR3: CASSGGREKNEQFF. The CDR3 nucleotides are TGCGCCAGCAGTGGAGGCAGGGAGAAGAATGAGCAGTTCTTC.

This clonotype was counted a single time. The V gene is TRBV7-2, the J gene TRBJ1-5, with D possibly TRBD1 on 6 matching bases. This CDR3 is 13 amino acids long. The V gene's germline CDR1 is SGHTA and CDR2 FQGNSA. The V and J ends lost 7 bases and 7 bases respectively, with 14 bases between them. CDR3 residues: CASKAGEKQPQHF. For the CDR3, the DNA is TGTGCCAGCAAGGCAGGGGAGAAACAGCCCCAGCATTTT.

V is TRBV10-3 and J is TRBJ2-5, with TRBD1 matching over 7 bases. V trimming: 4 bases; J trimming: 2 bases; junction bases outside the gene matches: 4. The CDR3 totals 14 residues. Germline-derived CDR1 and CDR2 are ENHRY and SYGVKD. The CDR3 spells CAISARQGQETQYF. CDR3 DNA sequence: TGTGCCATCAGTGCTCGACAGGGACAAGAGACCCAGTACTTC.

In its sample, this clonotype was seen a few times. V gene TRBV9 combines with J gene TRBJ2-1; 7 nucleotides line up with TRBD2. Germline assignment: CDR1 SGDLS and CDR2 YYNGEE. V lost 0 bases and J lost 8; bases outside the gene matches: 11. The CDR3 contains 16 residues. CDR3 bases: TGTGCCAGCAGCGTAGCTATCGGGGAGGGCCAGGATGAGCAGTTCTTC. Translation: CASSVAIGEGQDEQFF.

For this clonotype: This may stem from a read error, because a much larger clone lies one nucleotide away. The V and J genes are TRBV3-1 and TRBJ2-3; possible D gene TRBD2, 8 bases. The CDR3 totals 14 residues. Germline CDR1 reads LGHDT; CDR2 reads YNNKEL (reference sequence). This chain's CDR3 is CASSQAGGTETQYF. In nucleotides, the CDR3 is TGTGCCAGCAGCCAAGCGGGGGGGACAGAGACGCAGTATTTT.

In this sample, this clonotype turned up many times. This chain joins TRBV4-2 and TRBJ2-1; 9 bases map to TRBD2. Per germline, CDR1 LGHNA and CDR2 YNFKEQ. This CDR3 is 16 amino acids long. V was clipped by 0 bases and J by 4 bases; unmatched bases: 4. CDR3: CASSQDGLAGYNEQFF. The CDR3 DNA reads TGTGCCAGCAGCCAAGATGGGCTAGCGGGGTACAATGAGCAGTTCTTC.

The table lists this clonotype with many counts. V is TRBV6-5 and J is TRBJ2-3; 8 nucleotides align to TRBD2. The CDR3 has 15 residues. With 2 bases clipped from V and 2 bases from J, the junction kept 3 bases outside the gene matches. The germline V gene encodes CDR1 MNHEY and CDR2 SVGAGI. The CDR3 bases are TGTGCCAGCAGTTACGGAGCGGGAGACACAGATACGCAGTATTTT. It translates to CASSYGAGDTDTQYF.

The sample holds many counts of this clonotype. The genes are TRBV11-2 and TRBJ2-3; no firm D call. Trimming took 2 bases from V and 5 from J, leaving 5 bases between them. Germline lookup yields CDR1 SGHAT and CDR2 FQNNGV. The CDR3 length is 12 residues. The CDR3 DNA is TGTGCCAGCAGCTTATTGGGAGATACGCAGTATTTT. Translating it yields CASSLLGDTQYF.

The chain is built from TRBV28 and TRBJ2-7; no reliable D call. The CDR3 sequence is 17 residues long. V was pared by 6 bases and J by 2 bases, with 23 bases between. CDR1 is MDHEN and CDR2 is SYDVKM in the germline V gene. CDR3 sequence reads: CASSLSTLQTSPYEQYF. As DNA, the CDR3 is TGTGCCAGCAGCCTATCGACCCTCCAAACCTCCCCCTACGAGCAGTACTTC.

This clonotype was seen repeatedly, ten times or more. This chain connects TRBV11-3 to TRBJ2-5; D remains ambiguous. Germline CDR1 and CDR2: SGHNT and YENEEA. The V and J ends lost 4 bases and 2 bases respectively, with 8 bases between them. The CDR3 consists of 13 residues. In nucleotides, the CDR3 is TGTGCCAGCAGCTCGAATAGGCAAGAGACCCAGTACTTC. It specifies CASSSNRQETQYF.

CDR3 DNA: TGCGCCAGCAGTGAGTCTTTAGCCGACACCCAGTACTTC. Translating it yields CASSESLADTQYF. The rearrangement links TRBV10-2 to TRBJ2-1; no definite D call. The DNA matches TRBJ2-5 better at its end, which makes the J call doubtful. Per germline, CDR1 WSHSY and CDR2 SAAADI. The CDR3 consists of 13 residues.

This chain joins TRBV10-1 and TRBJ2-5, with D perhaps being TRBD1 or TRBD2 (6 bases each). The V gene lost 6 bases and the J gene lost 11 bases, with 28 bases spanning the gap. Germline CDR1 is WNHNN and CDR2 is SYGVQD (reference sequence). The CDR3 loop spans 16 amino acids. CDR3 bases: TGCGCCAGCAGGGGTTGGGGGGCGCGAGGTCAAGATACGCAGTACTTC. Amino acids: CASRGWGARGQDTQYF.

The chain uses TRBV6-2 or TRBV6-3 and TRBJ2-5; D not resolved. Germline loops: CDR1 MNHEY, CDR2 SVGEGT. Trimming removed 6 bases at V and 3 bases at J, with 2 bases between. The CDR3 covers 10 residues. DNA for the CDR3: TGTGCCAGCAGAAAAGAGACCCAGTACTTC. Residues: CASRKETQYF.

The J gene is TRBJ1-3, the V gene TRBV3-1, with D perhaps matching TRBD1 (5 bases). The CDR3 spans 10 residues. The V gene's germline CDR1 is LGHDT and CDR2 YNNKEL (reference sequence). The CDR3 DNA reads TGTGACGCCCAGGGATACACCATATATTTT. Translation: CDAQGYTIYF.

This clonotype was counted a few times. The CDR3 nucleotides read TGTGCCAGCAGTTACGGTTGGGAGGGGAACACTGAAGCTTTCTTT. Translation gives CASSYGWEGNTEAFF. The chain uses TRBV6-5 and TRBJ1-1; D not resolved. Germline assignment: CDR1 MNHEY and CDR2 SVGAGI. This CDR3 spans 15 amino acids. Trimming removed 2 bases at V and 1 base at J, with 11 bases between.

This clonotype was counted only a few times. The rearrangement uses TRBV7-2 and TRBJ2-1; D possibly corresponds to TRBD2 (7 bases). This CDR3 is 15 amino acids long. Per germline, CDR1 SGHTA and CDR2 FQGNSA. V was shortened by 4 bases and J by 9 bases, with 19 bases between the two germline ends. The chain's CDR3 is CASSSLAEGGSEQFF. The CDR3 coding sequence is TGTGCCAGCAGCTCCCTAGCGGAGGGGGGGAGTGAGCAGTTCTTC.

The chain recombines TRBV6-1 with TRBJ1-3; perhaps TRBD1 as D (5 bases). Germline lookup yields CDR1 MNHNS and CDR2 SASEGT. Between the trimmed V and J ends, which lost 2 bases and 10 bases, there was a span of 15 bases. This CDR3 is 14 amino acids long. The CDR3 region is CASSEIGRQGTIYF. CDR3 sequence (DNA): TGTGCCAGCAGTGAAATTGGGCGTCAGGGTACCATATATTTT.

V gene TRBV6-5 combines with J gene TRBJ2-1; 7 bases line up with TRBD2. Germline CDR1 MNHEY, CDR2 SVGAGI. The ends lost 2 bases at V and 7 bases at J; junction bases unmatched: 5. The CDR3 sequence is 14 residues long. The CDR3 loop is CASSYSGGGNEQFF. The DNA of the CDR3 is TGTGCCAGCAGTTACAGCGGCGGGGGAAATGAGCAGTTCTTC.

This clonotype was seen many times. CDR3 amino acids: CASSEWTANTEAFF. The CDR3 DNA sequence: TGTGCCAGCAGTGAATGGACGGCGAACACTGAAGCTTTCTTT. The chain is built from TRBV6-1 and TRBJ1-1, with D unclear. CDR1 and CDR2 from the germline V gene are MNHNS and SASEGT. Deletions cut 2 bases from V and 1 base from J, with 8 bases between. This CDR3 has 14 residues.

V is TRBV3-1 and J is TRBJ2-5; D is unresolved. V lost 4 bases and J lost 5, with 11 bases in between. This CDR3 is built from 13 residues. Germline lookup yields CDR1 LGHDT and CDR2 YNNKEL (reference sequence). In DNA form, the CDR3 reads TGTGCCAGCAGCCTTACGCTAGGGGAGACCCAGTACTTC. It yields the protein CASSLTLGETQYF.